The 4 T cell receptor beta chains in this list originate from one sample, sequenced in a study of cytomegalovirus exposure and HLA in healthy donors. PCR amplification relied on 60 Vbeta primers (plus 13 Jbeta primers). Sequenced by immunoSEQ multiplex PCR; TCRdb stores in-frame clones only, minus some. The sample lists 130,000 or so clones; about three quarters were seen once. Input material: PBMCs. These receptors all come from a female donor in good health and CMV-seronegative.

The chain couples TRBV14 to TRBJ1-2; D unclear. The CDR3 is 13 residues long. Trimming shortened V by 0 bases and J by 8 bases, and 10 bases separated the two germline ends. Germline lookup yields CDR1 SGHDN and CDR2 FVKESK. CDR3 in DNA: TGTGCCAGCAGCCAAGATCCCAGATCGGGCTACACCTTC. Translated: CASSQDPRSGYTF.

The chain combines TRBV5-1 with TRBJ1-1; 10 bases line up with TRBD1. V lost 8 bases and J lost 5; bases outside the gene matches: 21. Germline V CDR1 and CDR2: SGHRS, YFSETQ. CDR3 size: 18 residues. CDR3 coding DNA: TGCGCCAGTCATCTTTCCGGGACAGGGGCACCTTCGCGAACTGAAGCTTTCTTT. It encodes CASHLSGTGAPSRTEAFF.

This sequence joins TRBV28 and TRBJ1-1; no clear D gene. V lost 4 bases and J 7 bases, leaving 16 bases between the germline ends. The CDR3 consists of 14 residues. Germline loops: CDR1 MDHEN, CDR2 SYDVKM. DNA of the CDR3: TGTGCCAGCAGTTCACCTGGTATCTCAGGTGAAGCTTTCTTT. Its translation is CASSSPGISGEAFF.

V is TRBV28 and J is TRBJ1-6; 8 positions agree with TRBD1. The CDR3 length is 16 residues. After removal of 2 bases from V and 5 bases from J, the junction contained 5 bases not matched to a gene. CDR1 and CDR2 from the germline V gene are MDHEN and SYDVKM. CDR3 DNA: TGTGCCAGCAGTTTAATTCAGGGGGCGAATAATTCACCCCTCCACTTT. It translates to CASSLIQGANNSPLHF.